This T cell receptor beta chain came from a study of blood T cell repertoires in COVID-19. Study information: PBMCs, B-cell-depleted T cells, or T cells provided the cDNA or gDNA that made up the material.

Germline V lookup: CDR1 SQVTM, CDR2 ANQGSEA. This CDR3 is 15 amino acids long. Trimming removed 6 bases from V and 2 bases from J; junction bases left unmatched: 9. Original processing notes: By means of reference gene primer amplification, nucleated cell counts were estimated. The assay was immunoSEQ multiplex PCR, and TCRdb's table has in-frame clones only and misses some. That table furnishes V, J and clone size, whereas the DNA furnished D and trimming. The sample shows about 64,000 clones, roughly 93% of them seen only once. The V call is TRBV29-1, the J call TRBJ2-3; 9 bases are shared with TRBD1. Sequencing was performed on peripheral blood. The source of this sequence is a human donor in a cohort sampled during active COVID-19. The CDR3 loop is CSVDRDRANTDTQYF. The CDR3 nucleotides are TGCAGCGTCGATAGGGACAGGGCGAACACAGATACGCAGTATTTT.